A selection of T cell receptor beta chains follows, all from one sample in a study of early T cells in non-severe SARS-CoV-2 infection. MiXCR was run by TCRdb on the 5' RACE reads, yielding one entry per CDR3 protein. This table has some 80,000 distinct CDR3 sequences, roughly 13% appearing once. Sequencing was carried out using whole blood. These receptors were taken from an adult who was a healthcare worker with PCR-confirmed SARS-CoV-2 infection or an uninfected control (not recorded which). CDR3s include the opening cysteine and the closing phenylalanine or tryptophan. Fields, in order: CDR3 DNA, CDR3 protein, V gene, D gene, J gene, CDR3 length, clone size. D genes are given only for firm matches. Not every row has a clone size; where given, it reads once, few, many or a size class.

CDR3nt: TGTGCCAGCAAAGGAGGGGGGGGCAATCAGCCCCAGCATTTT
CDR3aa: CASKGGGGNQPQHF
v_gene: TRBV6-2/TRBV6-3
d_gene: -
j_gene: TRBJ1-5
len: 14
abundance: many

CDR3nt: TGTGCCAGCACCGATGACAGGGCCGGCACAGATACGCAGTATTTT
CDR3aa: CASTDDRAGTDTQYF
v_gene: TRBV6-5
d_gene: TRBD1
j_gene: TRBJ2-3
len: 15
abundance: -

CDR3nt: TGTGCCAGCAGTTACCGGGGTAATAGCAATCAGCCCCAGCATTTT
CDR3aa: CASSYRGNSNQPQHF
v_gene: TRBV27
d_gene: -
j_gene: TRBJ1-5
len: 15
abundance: many

CDR3nt: TGTGCCAGCAGCTTTAAGCGGGGCGAACAAGAGACCCAGTACTTC
CDR3aa: CASSFKRGEQETQYF
v_gene: TRBV7-2
d_gene: TRBD2
j_gene: TRBJ2-5
len: 15
abundance: -

CDR3nt: TGTGCCAGCAGCTTGGGGGTGCAGAAAGTAGAAAAACTGTTTTTT
CDR3aa: CASSLGVQKVEKLFF
v_gene: TRBV7-9
d_gene: -
j_gene: TRBJ1-4
len: 15
abundance: many

CDR3nt: TGTGCCAGCAGCCAAGATCTGGGCGATTCCTACGAGCAGTACTTC
CDR3aa: CASSQDLGDSYEQYF
v_gene: TRBV3-1
d_gene: -
j_gene: TRBJ2-7
len: 15
abundance: -

CDR3nt: TGCAGTGCTAGAGATTACCGGGGCAATCAGCCCCAGCATTTT
CDR3aa: CSARDYRGNQPQHF
v_gene: TRBV20-1
d_gene: -
j_gene: TRBJ1-5
len: 14
abundance: many

CDR3nt: TGTGCCAGCACTAGCGGGACGGCCAAAAACATTCAGTACTTC
CDR3aa: CASTSGTAKNIQYF
v_gene: TRBV7-9
d_gene: TRBD2
j_gene: TRBJ2-4
len: 14
abundance: -

CDR3nt: TGTGCCAGCAGTCCTATTCGTACCGGGGAGCTGTTTTTT
CDR3aa: CASSPIRTGELFF
v_gene: TRBV27
d_gene: -
j_gene: TRBJ2-2
len: 13
abundance: many

CDR3nt: TGTGCCATCAGTGACAACGACAGGGGCGGCACTGAAGCTTTCTTT
CDR3aa: CAISDNDRGGTEAFF
v_gene: TRBV10-3
d_gene: TRBD1
j_gene: TRBJ1-1
len: 15
abundance: many

CDR3nt: TGTGCCTGGAAATCGGCCGGACAGTTCTACGGTGAGCAGTTCTTC
CDR3aa: CAWKSAGQFYGEQFF
v_gene: TRBV30
d_gene: -
j_gene: TRBJ2-1
len: 15
abundance: many

CDR3nt: TGTGCCAGCAGCCCCCCGGGACAGCTCAACTCTGGGGCCAACGTCCTGACTTTC
CDR3aa: CASSPPGQLNSGANVLTF
v_gene: TRBV5-4
d_gene: TRBD1
j_gene: TRBJ2-6
len: 18
abundance: few

CDR3nt: TGCGCCAGCAGCCAAGAATGGCATCCCGGGAACACAGATACGCAGTATTTT
CDR3aa: CASSQEWHPGNTDTQYF
v_gene: TRBV4-1
d_gene: -
j_gene: TRBJ2-3
len: 17
abundance: many

CDR3nt: TGTGCCAGCAGCCCCGGGACAGTTACTTCTGAAGCTTTCTTT
CDR3aa: CASSPGTVTSEAFF
v_gene: TRBV7-8
d_gene: TRBD1
j_gene: TRBJ1-1
len: 14
abundance: -

CDR3nt: TGTGCCAGCACCCCCGTTGAGGCCCCTGGCTACACCTTC
CDR3aa: CASTPVEAPGYTF
v_gene: TRBV9
d_gene: -
j_gene: TRBJ1-2
len: 13
abundance: many

CDR3nt: TGCGCCAGCAGCTCCAGACAGGGGCTATCACCCCTCCACTTT
CDR3aa: CASSSRQGLSPLHF
v_gene: TRBV5-1
d_gene: TRBD1
j_gene: TRBJ1-6
len: 14
abundance: many

CDR3nt: TGTGCCACCAGCAGACCTCAGAGCTCCTACAATGAGCAGTTCTTC
CDR3aa: CATSRPQSSYNEQFF
v_gene: TRBV15
d_gene: -
j_gene: TRBJ2-1
len: 15
abundance: few

CDR3nt: TGTGCCAGCAGACGCGCCGGGACAGGGAACACTGAAGCTTTCTTT
CDR3aa: CASRRAGTGNTEAFF
v_gene: TRBV6-6
d_gene: TRBD1
j_gene: TRBJ1-1
len: 15
abundance: -

CDR3nt: TGCAGTGCTAGGAGGGATTATAATTCACCCCTCCACTTT
CDR3aa: CSARRDYNSPLHF
v_gene: TRBV20-1
d_gene: -
j_gene: TRBJ1-6
len: 13
abundance: -

CDR3nt: TGTGCCATCAGTGAGGATAACAGGGGGTTGGATGAGCAGTTCTTC
CDR3aa: CAISEDNRGLDEQFF
v_gene: TRBV10-3
d_gene: TRBD1
j_gene: TRBJ2-1
len: 15
abundance: few

CDR3nt: TGTGCCAGCAGCATACTGGACAGGGCAACTAATGAAAAACTGTTTTTT
CDR3aa: CASSILDRATNEKLFF
v_gene: TRBV7-2
d_gene: TRBD1
j_gene: TRBJ1-4
len: 16
abundance: -

CDR3nt: TGCAGCGTTGAAGAACGGGGGGCGGATGAAAATGAGCAGTTCTTC
CDR3aa: CSVEERGADENEQFF
v_gene: TRBV29-1
d_gene: -
j_gene: TRBJ2-1
len: 15
abundance: many

CDR3nt: TGTGCCAGCCTGGATGGGGCAGGGAGGGATTATGGCTACACCTTC
CDR3aa: CASLDGAGRDYGYTF
v_gene: TRBV6-1
d_gene: -
j_gene: TRBJ1-2
len: 15
abundance: many

CDR3nt: TGTGCCAGCAGATTGACAGGGAAAAATCAGCCCCAGCATTTT
CDR3aa: CASRLTGKNQPQHF
v_gene: TRBV6-1
d_gene: TRBD1
j_gene: TRBJ1-5
len: 14
abundance: many

CDR3nt: TGTGCCAGCAGAGCGCCCGTAAACTATGGCTACACCTTC
CDR3aa: CASRAPVNYGYTF
v_gene: TRBV6-2/TRBV6-3
d_gene: -
j_gene: TRBJ1-2
len: 13
abundance: few

CDR3nt: TGTGCCAGCAGCTCAGCGGGACAGGGGCCGACGGATACGCAGTATTTT
CDR3aa: CASSSAGQGPTDTQYF
v_gene: TRBV11-2
d_gene: TRBD1
j_gene: TRBJ2-3
len: 16
abundance: few

CDR3nt: TGTGCCTGGGACAGGGCAGGGGAAAAACTGTTTTTT
CDR3aa: CAWDRAGEKLFF
v_gene: TRBV30
d_gene: TRBD1
j_gene: TRBJ1-4
len: 12
abundance: few

CDR3nt: TGTGCCAGCAGTGAGGCAGAAGGCGACACCGGGGAGCTGTTTTTT
CDR3aa: CASSEAEGDTGELFF
v_gene: TRBV6-4
d_gene: -
j_gene: TRBJ2-2
len: 15
abundance: few

CDR3nt: TGTGCCAGCACCTTGGGCCCCCTTGCCGCTGGAAACACCATATATTTT
CDR3aa: CASTLGPLAAGNTIYF
v_gene: TRBV7-2
d_gene: -
j_gene: TRBJ1-3
len: 16
abundance: many

CDR3nt: TGTGCCAGCAGCACAGCCAGTAATTCACCCCTCCACTTT
CDR3aa: CASSTASNSPLHF
v_gene: TRBV7-8
d_gene: -
j_gene: TRBJ1-6
len: 13
abundance: -

CDR3nt: TGTGCCACCAGCAGCCAAGCGAAGACAACCTACAATGAGCAGTTCTTC
CDR3aa: CATSSQAKTTYNEQFF
v_gene: TRBV15
d_gene: -
j_gene: TRBJ2-1
len: 16
abundance: few

CDR3nt: TGCGCCAGCAGACTTGAGGCAGAAGCTTTCTTT
CDR3aa: CASRLEAEAFF
v_gene: TRBV5-1
d_gene: -
j_gene: TRBJ1-1
len: 11
abundance: -

CDR3nt: TGTGCCAGCAGCCAGGTTGCGGGGGGGTCCTACAATGAGCAGTTCTTC
CDR3aa: CASSQVAGGSYNEQFF
v_gene: TRBV14
d_gene: TRBD2
j_gene: TRBJ2-1
len: 16
abundance: many

CDR3nt: TGTGCCATCAGTGAGTCTGATGGGGTGAGGGACACTGAAGCTTTCTTT
CDR3aa: CAISESDGVRDTEAFF
v_gene: TRBV10-3
d_gene: -
j_gene: TRBJ1-1
len: 16
abundance: few

CDR3nt: TGTGCCAGCAGGGACAGGTACAATCAGCCCCAGCATTTT
CDR3aa: CASRDRYNQPQHF
v_gene: TRBV12-3/TRBV12-4
d_gene: TRBD1
j_gene: TRBJ1-5
len: 13
abundance: many

CDR3nt: TGCAGTGTAGTAAGGACTAGCGGGGGGGCCGAGACCCAGTACTTC
CDR3aa: CSVVRTSGGAETQYF
v_gene: TRBV20-1
d_gene: TRBD2
j_gene: TRBJ2-5
len: 15
abundance: once

CDR3nt: TGTGCCAGCAGTGAAGCGAAGAGGCAGCCCCAGCATTTT
CDR3aa: CASSEAKRQPQHF
v_gene: TRBV6-1
d_gene: -
j_gene: TRBJ1-5
len: 13
abundance: -

CDR3nt: TGTGCCAGTTCACGGGGGGACGAGCAGTACTTC
CDR3aa: CASSRGDEQYF
v_gene: TRBV27
d_gene: TRBD2
j_gene: TRBJ2-7
len: 11
abundance: -

CDR3nt: TGTGCCAGCAGCTTAGACTCGGGGTTAAGGCAGTTCTTC
CDR3aa: CASSLDSGLRQFF
v_gene: TRBV11-2
d_gene: -
j_gene: TRBJ2-1
len: 13
abundance: many

CDR3nt: TGTGCCAGCAGGGGCACTAGCCGGGGGACCTACAATGAGCAGTTCTTC
CDR3aa: CASRGTSRGTYNEQFF
v_gene: TRBV6-2/TRBV6-3
d_gene: -
j_gene: TRBJ2-1
len: 16
abundance: many

CDR3nt: TGCAGTGCTAGAGGTAGCAATCAGCCCCAGCATTTT
CDR3aa: CSARGSNQPQHF
v_gene: TRBV20-1
d_gene: -
j_gene: TRBJ1-5
len: 12
abundance: few

CDR3nt: TGCAGCGTTGAGTTATCGGATACGCAGTATTTT
CDR3aa: CSVELSDTQYF
v_gene: TRBV29-1
d_gene: -
j_gene: TRBJ2-3
len: 11
abundance: few

CDR3nt: TGTGCCAGCAGCCCACAGTACAATGAGCAGTTCTTC
CDR3aa: CASSPQYNEQFF
v_gene: TRBV7-2
d_gene: -
j_gene: TRBJ2-1
len: 12
abundance: many

CDR3nt: TGTGCCAGTAGTGTCGGGAGCCTGACCGAGCAGTACTTC
CDR3aa: CASSVGSLTEQYF
v_gene: TRBV19
d_gene: -
j_gene: TRBJ2-7
len: 13
abundance: many

CDR3nt: TGTGCCAGCAGTCCCATGATGTCTGGCTACACCTTC
CDR3aa: CASSPMMSGYTF
v_gene: TRBV12-3/TRBV12-4
d_gene: -
j_gene: TRBJ1-2
len: 12
abundance: few

CDR3nt: TGTGCCAGCAGTGCGCGTCAGGGTGGATCACCCCTCCACTTT
CDR3aa: CASSARQGGSPLHF
v_gene: TRBV12-3/TRBV12-4
d_gene: -
j_gene: TRBJ1-6
len: 14
abundance: -

CDR3nt: TGTGCCAGCAGCGTAGTGCCGGACTACGAGCAGTACTTC
CDR3aa: CASSVVPDYEQYF
v_gene: TRBV9
d_gene: -
j_gene: TRBJ2-7
len: 13
abundance: few

CDR3nt: TGTGCCAGCAGCTTAGAGGGCGTCTTAAATGAGCAGTTCTTC
CDR3aa: CASSLEGVLNEQFF
v_gene: TRBV11-2
d_gene: -
j_gene: TRBJ2-1
len: 14
abundance: many

CDR3nt: TGTGCCATCAGTGACCTTAGCGGGGGACTCTCCTACGAGCAGTACTTC
CDR3aa: CAISDLSGGLSYEQYF
v_gene: TRBV10-3
d_gene: TRBD2
j_gene: TRBJ2-7
len: 16
abundance: many

CDR3nt: TGTGCCAGCAGCTCAAGAACCCGGGACTTTCAAGAGACCCAGTACTTC
CDR3aa: CASSSRTRDFQETQYF
v_gene: TRBV7-9
d_gene: -
j_gene: TRBJ2-5
len: 16
abundance: many

CDR3nt: TGTGCCAGCAGCAGACTAGGGACAGGTGCAGATACGCAGTATTTT
CDR3aa: CASSRLGTGADTQYF
v_gene: TRBV6-5
d_gene: TRBD1
j_gene: TRBJ2-3
len: 15
abundance: -

CDR3nt: TGTGCTAGCAGCTTAGGTACCTACGCCCAAGAGACCCAGTACTTC
CDR3aa: CASSLGTYAQETQYF
v_gene: TRBV7-7
d_gene: -
j_gene: TRBJ2-5
len: 15
abundance: many

CDR3nt: TGTGCCAGCAGCTCGTCCCTTAGCTATGGCTACACCTTC
CDR3aa: CASSSSLSYGYTF
v_gene: TRBV7-8
d_gene: -
j_gene: TRBJ1-2
len: 13
abundance: many

CDR3nt: TGTGCCAGCAGCTTAGTAGGGAGCGGGGCCACCACAGATACGCAGTATTTT
CDR3aa: CASSLVGSGATTDTQYF
v_gene: TRBV11-3
d_gene: TRBD2
j_gene: TRBJ2-3
len: 17
abundance: few

CDR3nt: TGTGCCAGCAGTTCCCCCGAGAGAGGAGGGTTCTTCTCTGGGGCCAACGTCCTGACTTTC
CDR3aa: CASSSPERGGFFSGANVLTF
v_gene: TRBV12-3/TRBV12-4
d_gene: -
j_gene: TRBJ2-6
len: 20
abundance: many

CDR3nt: TGTGCCAGCAGTGACGGGACGTGGGCTTACAATGAGCAGTTCTTC
CDR3aa: CASSDGTWAYNEQFF
v_gene: TRBV2
d_gene: -
j_gene: TRBJ2-1
len: 15
abundance: many